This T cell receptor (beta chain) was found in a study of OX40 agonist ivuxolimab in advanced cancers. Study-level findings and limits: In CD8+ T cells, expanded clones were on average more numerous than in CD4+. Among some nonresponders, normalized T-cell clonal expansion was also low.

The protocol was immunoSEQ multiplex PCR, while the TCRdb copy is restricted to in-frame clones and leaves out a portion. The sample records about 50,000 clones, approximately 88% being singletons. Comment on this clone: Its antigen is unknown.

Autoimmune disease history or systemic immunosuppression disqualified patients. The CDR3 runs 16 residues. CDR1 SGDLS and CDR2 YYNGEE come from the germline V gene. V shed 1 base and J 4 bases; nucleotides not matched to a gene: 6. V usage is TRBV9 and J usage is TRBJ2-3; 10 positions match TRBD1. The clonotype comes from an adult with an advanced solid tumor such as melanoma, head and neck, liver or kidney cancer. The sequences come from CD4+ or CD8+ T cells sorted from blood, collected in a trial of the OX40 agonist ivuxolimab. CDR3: CASSVRDRGWSDTQYF. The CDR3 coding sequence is TGTGCCAGCAGCGTACGGGACAGGGGATGGTCAGATACGCAGTATTTT.